This paragraph reports one T cell receptor (beta chain). Its antigen remains unknown. The data belong to a study of T cell responses to AZD1222 COVID-19 vaccine. Germline V gene data show CDR1 as LGHDT and CDR2 as YNNKEL (reference sequence). The CDR3 sequence is 14 residues long. Trimming pared 4 bases from V and 2 bases from J, leaving 11 bases between. Study results and caveats: Only after the peak T cell response were repertoires sampled. Two AZD1222 doses significantly raised spike-specific TCR breadth and depth over controls.

Assay used: immunoSEQ multiplex PCR; TCRdb lists only in-frame clones, some missing. The table lists around 130,000 clones, about 94% of them singletons. J is TRBJ2-5 and V is TRBV3-1 (or the pseudogene TRBV3-2); weak D call: TRBD2 (7 bases). The sequence was obtained from an adult in good health. The material was peripheral blood, obtained on day 0 of AZD1222 vaccination. This CDR3 is CASSPRGGQETQYF. The DNA for the CDR3 is TGTGCCAGCAGCCCTAGGGGGGGACAAGAGACCCAGTACTTC.